The 17 T cell receptor beta chains below come from one sample, sequenced in a study of cytomegalovirus exposure and HLA in healthy donors. PCR was performed using 60 Vbeta and 13 Jbeta primers. Data came from immunoSEQ multiplex PCR; TCRdb stores just in-frame clones and leaves some out. The sample includes tens of thousands of clones, over 65% of them seen just once. The sequencing sample was made of PBMCs. Source of these receptors: a man in his fifties in good health and CMV-seropositive.

A single count supports this clone. This chain joins TRBV9 and TRBJ2-1; 7 nucleotides align to TRBD2. The CDR3 is 15 residues long. From germline, CDR1 is SGDLS and CDR2 YYNGEE. The V and J ends lost 4 bases and 3 bases, in that order; junction bases with no gene match: 7. CDR3 in amino acids: CASSSSGNSYNEQFF. In DNA form, the CDR3 reads TGTGCCAGCAGCTCAAGCGGGAATAGCTACAATGAGCAGTTCTTC.

The rearrangement uses TRBV6-4 and TRBJ2-2; 8 bases fit TRBD2. CDR3 length: 13 amino acids. V shed 10 bases, J shed 4 bases, and the junction held 5 bases outside the gene matches. The germline V gene encodes CDR1 MRHNA and CDR2 SNTAGT. The CDR3 here is CATSGRGTGELFF. DNA for the CDR3: TGTGCCACCAGCGGGAGAGGCACCGGGGAGCTGTTTTTT.

The chain recombines TRBV7-9 with TRBJ2-1; D ambiguous. Trimming removed 5 bases at V and 2 bases at J, with 13 bases between. This CDR3 has 15 residues. Germline V gene data show CDR1 as SEHNR and CDR2 as FQNEAQ (reference sequence). CDR3 protein: CASSLARFPYNEQFF. CDR3 DNA sequence: TGTGCCAGCAGCCTCGCTAGATTTCCCTACAATGAGCAGTTCTTC.

This chain connects TRBV7-8 to TRBJ2-2; 10 bases map to TRBD2. There are 17 residues in the CDR3. Germline trimming cut 4 bases from V and 7 bases from J; bases unmatched to any gene: 12. Germline CDR1 SGHVS, CDR2 FQNEAQ. The CDR3 here is CASSSGARSGRDGELFF. The CDR3 DNA reads as TGTGCCAGCAGCTCAGGAGCGCGGAGCGGGAGGGACGGGGAGCTGTTTTTT.

The V gene is TRBV13, the J gene TRBJ2-5; the match to TRBD2 covers 10 bases. The J call may not be correct, given that the DNA end is closer to TRBJ2-7. Germline-derived CDR1 and CDR2 are PRHDT and FYEKMQ (reference sequence). This CDR3 is 15 amino acids long. The CDR3 spells CASSRAGGSSYEQYF. The CDR3 coding sequence is TGTGCCAGCAGTAGAGCGGGAGGGAGCTCCTACGAGCAGTACTTC.

The J gene is TRBJ2-6, the V gene TRBV5-1; the match to TRBD1 covers 10 bases. CDR1 and CDR2 from the germline V gene are SGHRS and YFSETQ. Unmatched junction bases numbered 16, after V lost 1 base and J lost 0 bases. This CDR3 is built from 22 residues. The CDR3 DNA follows: TGCGCCAGCAGCTTGAGGGGCCGGGGGGGGACAGGGGCTACCTCTGGGGCCAACGTCCTGACTTTC. It is translated as CASSLRGRGGTGATSGANVLTF.

The gene calls are TRBV5-1 and TRBJ2-6; a weak D match, TRBD2 (5 bases). Germline V gives CDR1 SGHRS, CDR2 YFSETQ. CDR3 size: 15 residues. Trimming took 0 bases from V and 4 from J, leaving 8 bases between them. DNA for the CDR3: TGCGCCAGCAGCTTGGACGGGGAGGGGGCCAACGTCCTGACTTTC. Protein sequence: CASSLDGEGANVLTF.

The chain combines TRBV5-4 with TRBJ2-7, with 13 bases matching TRBD2. J gave up 6 bases and V 3 bases, and 3 bases lay outside the gene matches. The CDR3 totals 14 residues. CDR1 SGHNT and CDR2 YYREEE come from the germline V gene (reference sequence). The CDR3 bases are TGTGCCAGCAGCTGGACTAGCGGGAGTGGCGAGCAGTACTTC. Translating it yields CASSWTSGSGEQYF.

The chain joins TRBV5-5 to TRBJ2-3; TRBD2 agrees at 8 bases. V shed 4 bases, J shed 2 bases, and the junction held 9 bases outside the gene matches. The V gene's germline CDR1 is SGHKS and CDR2 YYEKEE (reference sequence). The CDR3 loop spans 16 amino acids. CDR3 region: CASSPGLAQSTDTQYF. In DNA form, the CDR3 reads TGTGCCAGCAGCCCCGGACTAGCCCAATCCACAGATACGCAGTATTTT. Full variable domain (missing parts from reference TRBV5-5 and TRBJ2-3): DAGVTQSPTHLIKTRGQQVTLRCSPISGHKSVSWYQQVLGQGPQFIFQYYEKEERGRGNFPDRFSARQFPNYSSELNVNALLLGDSALYLCASSPGLAQSTDTQYFGPGTRLTVL.

This chain connects TRBV7-6 to TRBJ2-5; D unclear. The CDR3 length is 13 residues. The V end was cut by 0 bases, the J end by 5 bases, with 7 bases between. CDR1 is SGHVS, CDR2 FNYEAQ, per germline. The CDR3 bases are TGTGCCAGCAGCTTAGCATCAGTGGAGACCCAGTACTTC. Protein product: CASSLASVETQYF.

The chain carries TRBV14 and TRBJ2-1, with a tentative D call TRBD1 (5 bases). V shed 1 base and J shed 6 bases, with 16 bases lying between them. CDR3 length: 16 residues. CDR1 SGHDN and CDR2 FVKESK come from the germline V gene. CDR3 in DNA: TGTGCCAGCAGCCAAGTACGAGTGATAAGGGGCAATGAGCAGTTCTTC. Amino acids: CASSQVRVIRGNEQFF.

As concerns this clone: This sample includes further DNA sequences coding for the same CDR3. This chain joins TRBV7-6 and TRBJ2-1, with 12 bases that match TRBD2. Germline V gene sequence: CDR1 SGHVS, CDR2 FNYEAQ. Trimming at V came to 1 base and at J to 7 bases, leaving 2 bases not matched to a gene. The CDR3 consists of 15 residues. The CDR3 sequence is CASSLGTSGRNEQFF. The CDR3 region has the DNA TGTGCCAGCAGCTTAGGAACTAGCGGGAGGAATGAGCAGTTCTTC.

V usage is TRBV11-2 and J usage is TRBJ2-4; weak D call: TRBD2 (7 bases). The CDR3 runs 16 residues. Germline CDR1 reads SGHAT; CDR2 reads FQNNGV. The V gene lost 6 bases and the J gene lost 3 bases, with 18 bases spanning the gap. The CDR3 here is CASRDGGGSFKNIQYF. Written as DNA, the CDR3 is TGTGCCAGCAGGGATGGGGGCGGGAGCTTCAAAAACATTCAGTACTTC.

The chain is built from TRBV4-1 and TRBJ2-1; 8 bases agree with TRBD2. V lost 3 bases and J lost 6; bases outside the gene matches: 7. From germline, CDR1 is MGHRA and CDR2 YSYEKL. CDR3 length equals 15 residues. CDR3 nucleotide sequence: TGCGCCAGCAGCCAGGGCCGGGAGGGCCTCAATGAGCAGTTCTTC. This codes for CASSQGREGLNEQFF.

The chain employs TRBV6-4 and TRBJ2-1; 8 positions agree with TRBD2. CDR1 and CDR2 (germline): MRHNA, SNTAGT. This CDR3 is 13 amino acids long. Trimming removed 5 bases from V and 3 bases from J; junction bases left unmatched: 0. The CDR3 DNA sequence: TGTGCCAGCAGTCTAGCGGGCTACAATGAGCAGTTCTTC. Translating it yields CASSLAGYNEQFF.

CDR3 nucleotide sequence: TGTGCCAGTAGAAGACAGGGGGCGTCTGAAAAACTGTTTTTT. It translates to CASRRQGASEKLFF. The chain employs TRBV19 and TRBJ1-4; 10 nucleotides line up with TRBD1. Germline-derived CDR1 and CDR2 are LNHDA and SQIVND (reference sequence). V lost 6 bases and J lost 7; bases outside the gene matches: 5. The CDR3 runs to 14 residues. Combining the CDR3 with reference TRBV19 and TRBJ1-4 gives the whole variable domain DGGITQSPKYLFRKEGQNVTLSCEQNLNHDAMYWYRQDPGQGLRLIYYSQIVNDFQKGDIAEGYSVSREKKESFPLTVTSAQKNPTAFYLCASRRQGASEKLFFGSGTQLSVL.

This clone has only a few counts. This chain connects TRBV6-5 to TRBJ1-4; D remains unclear. Germline V gene sequence: CDR1 MNHEY, CDR2 SVGAGI. The CDR3 runs to 14 residues. V was clipped by 6 bases and J by 5 bases, with 13 bases between them. This CDR3 is CASRKRGNNEKLFF. DNA for the CDR3: TGTGCCAGCAGAAAACGAGGAAACAATGAAAAACTGTTTTTT.